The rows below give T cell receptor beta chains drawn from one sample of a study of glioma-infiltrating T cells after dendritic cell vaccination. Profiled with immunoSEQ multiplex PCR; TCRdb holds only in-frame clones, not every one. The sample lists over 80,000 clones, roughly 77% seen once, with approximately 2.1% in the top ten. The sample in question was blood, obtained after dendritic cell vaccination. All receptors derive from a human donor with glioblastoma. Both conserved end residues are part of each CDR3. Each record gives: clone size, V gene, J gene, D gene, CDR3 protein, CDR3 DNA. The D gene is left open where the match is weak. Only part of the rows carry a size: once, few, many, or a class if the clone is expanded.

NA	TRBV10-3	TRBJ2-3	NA	CAIYAGTDTQYF	TGTGCCATCTACGCAGGAACAGATACGCAGTATTTT
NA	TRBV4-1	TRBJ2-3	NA	CASSQETAARADTQYF	TGCGCCAGCAGCCAAGAAACAGCGGCGAGAGCAGATACGCAGTATTTT
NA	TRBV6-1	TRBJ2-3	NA	CASSGGRDWGFYTQYF	TGTGCCAGCAGTGGAGGTAGGGACTGGGGTTTTTATACGCAGTATTTT
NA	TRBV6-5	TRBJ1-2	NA	CASSYWQGLNYGYTF	TGTGCCAGCAGTTACTGGCAGGGCCTCAACTATGGCTACACCTTC
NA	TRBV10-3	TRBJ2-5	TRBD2	CAISGGRLAGPGETQYF	TGTGCCATCAGTGGTGGTCGACTAGCGGGCCCAGGGGAGACCCAGTACTTC
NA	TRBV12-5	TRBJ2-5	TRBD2	CASGPGLAGQETQYF	TGTGCTAGTGGTCCTGGACTAGCGGGGCAAGAGACCCAGTACTTC
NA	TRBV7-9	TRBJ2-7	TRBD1	CASSEQGLSSYEQYF	TGTGCCAGCAGCGAACAGGGGTTAAGCTCCTACGAGCAGTACTTC
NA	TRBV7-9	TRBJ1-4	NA	CASSPGQTNEKLFF	TGTGCCAGCAGCCCAGGGCAGACTAATGAAAAACTGTTTTTT
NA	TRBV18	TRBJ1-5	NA	CASSGDRNQPQHF	TGTGCCAGCTCAGGAGACAGAAATCAGCCCCAGCATTTT
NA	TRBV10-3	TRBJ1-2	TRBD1	CAITTGTGAPRDYGYTF	TGTGCCATTACCACCGGGACAGGGGCCCCGCGGGACTATGGCTACACCTTC
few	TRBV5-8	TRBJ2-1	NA	CASSLDSFSYNEQFF	TGTGCCAGCAGCTTAGACAGCTTCTCCTACAATGAGCAGTTCTTC
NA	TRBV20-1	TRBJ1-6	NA	CSASRDRALHF	TGCAGTGCTAGCAGGGATCGGGCCCTCCACTTT
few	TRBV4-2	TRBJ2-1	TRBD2	CASSQEAGENFLQFF	TGTGCCAGCAGCCAAGAGGCGGGGGAAAATTTTCTACAGTTCTTC
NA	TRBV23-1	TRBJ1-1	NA	CASSQFLRAQEPREAFF	TGCGCCAGCAGTCAATTCCTCAGGGCGCAGGAACCCCGTGAAGCTTTCTTT
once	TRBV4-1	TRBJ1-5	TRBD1	CASSPGQGEPQPQHF	TGCGCCAGCAGCCCGGGACAGGGGGAGCCTCAGCCCCAGCATTTT
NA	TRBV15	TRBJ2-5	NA	CATSRDRNQETQYF	TGTGCCACCAGCAGAGATAGAAACCAAGAGACCCAGTACTTC
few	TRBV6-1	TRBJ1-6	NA	CASSEAAPLHF	TGTGCCAGCAGTGAAGCCGCACCCCTCCACTTT
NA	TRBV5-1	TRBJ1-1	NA	CASRRDTEAFF	TGCGCCAGTCGGCGGGACACTGAAGCTTTCTTT
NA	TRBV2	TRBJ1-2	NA	CASRPRDSESYGYTF	TGTGCCAGCAGGCCCCGGGACTCCGAGAGCTATGGCTACACCTTC
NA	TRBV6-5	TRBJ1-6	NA	CASSYFGRENSPLHF	TGTGCCAGCAGTTACTTCGGACGGGAAAATTCACCCCTCCACTTT
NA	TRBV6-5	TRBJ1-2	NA	CASSEAYGYTF	TGTGCCAGCAGTGAAGCGTATGGCTACACCTTC
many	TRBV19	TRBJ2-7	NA	CASSEESSYEQYF	TGTGCCAGTAGTGAAGAGAGCTCCTACGAGCAGTACTTC
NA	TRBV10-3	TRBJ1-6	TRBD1	CAISRAGGGDSPLHF	TGTGCCATCAGTCGAGCAGGGGGTGGCGATTCACCCCTCCACTTT
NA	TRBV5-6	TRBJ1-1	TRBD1	CASSFGTGRRNTEAFF	TGTGCCAGCAGCTTTGGGACAGGAAGGAGGAACACTGAAGCTTTCTTT
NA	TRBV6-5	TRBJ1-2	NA	CASSYSGAYNYGYTF	TGTGCCAGCAGTTACTCAGGGGCCTACAACTATGGCTACACCTTC
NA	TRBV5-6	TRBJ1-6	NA	CASSLGFAAVSNSPLHF	TGTGCCAGCAGCTTGGGCTTCGCGGCCGTCTCTAATTCACCCCTCCACTTT
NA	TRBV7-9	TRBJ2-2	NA	CASSPLGGQTKELFF	TGTGCCAGCAGCCCTCTCGGGGGACAGACCAAGGAGCTGTTTTTT
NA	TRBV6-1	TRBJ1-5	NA	CASSEDSFSTNQPQHF	TGTGCCAGCAGTGAAGATAGTTTTAGCACCAATCAGCCCCAGCATTTT
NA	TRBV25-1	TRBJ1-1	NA	CASSAVIRGGTEAFF	TGTGCCAGCAGTGCGGTCATTAGGGGCGGCACTGAAGCTTTCTTT
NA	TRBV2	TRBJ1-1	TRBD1	CASSEEGAWGEAFF	TGTGCCAGCAGTGAAGAGGGGGCGTGGGGTGAAGCTTTCTTT
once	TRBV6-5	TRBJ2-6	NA	CASRALFSGANVLTF	TGTGCCAGCAGAGCCTTATTCTCTGGGGCCAACGTCCTGACTTTC
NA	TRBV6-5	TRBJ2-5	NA	CASSLGTKRQETQYF	TGTGCCAGCAGTCTCGGGACAAAGCGACAAGAGACCCAGTACTTC
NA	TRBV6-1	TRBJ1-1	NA	CASSRPGDTEAFF	TGTGCCAGCAGTAGACCAGGGGACACTGAAGCTTTCTTT
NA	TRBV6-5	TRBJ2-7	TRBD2	CASSLTSGGSYEQYF	TGTGCCAGCAGTTTAACTAGCGGGGGAAGCTACGAGCAGTACTTC
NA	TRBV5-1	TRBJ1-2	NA	CASSLVSGRGHYGYTF	TGCGCCAGCAGCTTGGTATCGGGCAGGGGCCACTATGGCTACACCTTC
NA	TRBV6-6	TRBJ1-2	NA	CASSYLRYGYTF	TGTGCCAGCAGTTACTTGAGATATGGCTACACCTTC
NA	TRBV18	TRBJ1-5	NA	CASSPGGANQPQHF	TGTGCCAGCTCACCCGGGGGGGCCAATCAGCCCCAGCATTTT
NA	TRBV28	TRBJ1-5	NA	CASSPRGLRVNQPQHF	TGTGCCAGCAGTCCTCGGGGACTTCGCGTCAATCAGCCCCAGCATTTT
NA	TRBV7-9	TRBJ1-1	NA	CASGSNRENTEAFF	TGTGCCAGCGGATCAAACAGGGAGAACACTGAAGCTTTCTTT
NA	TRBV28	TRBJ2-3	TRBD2	CASSLNLAGGTQYF	TGTGCCAGCAGTTTAAATCTAGCGGGAGGTACGCAGTATTTT
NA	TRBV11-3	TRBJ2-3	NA	CASSSEGLNTDTQYF	TGTGCCAGCAGCTCAGAAGGACTTAATACAGATACGCAGTATTTT
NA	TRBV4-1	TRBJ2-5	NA	CASSQGRRGRWEETQYF	TGCGCCAGCAGCCAAGGGAGGCGGGGGCGATGGGAAGAGACCCAGTACTTC
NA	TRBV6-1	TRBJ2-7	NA	CASSEGVGGYEQYF	TGTGCCAGCAGTGAAGGGGTTGGAGGCTACGAGCAGTACTTC
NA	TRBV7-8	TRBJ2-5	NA	CASSSGTQETQYF	TGTGCCAGCAGCTCCGGGACTCAAGAGACCCAGTACTTC
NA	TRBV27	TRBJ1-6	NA	CASSLSRGGRGSPLHF	TGTGCCAGCAGTTTGTCTCGGGGGGGCCGAGGATCACCCCTCCACTTT
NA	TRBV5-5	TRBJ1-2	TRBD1	CASSLAWTGGSYGYTF	TGTGCCAGCAGCTTGGCCTGGACAGGGGGCTCCTATGGCTACACCTTC
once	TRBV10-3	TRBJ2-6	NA	CAIRGPTAGANVLTF	TGTGCCATCAGGGGGCCCACGGCTGGGGCCAACGTCCTGACTTTC
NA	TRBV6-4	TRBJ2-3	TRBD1	CASSDSLGQADTQYF	TGTGCCAGCAGTGACTCCCTGGGACAGGCAGATACGCAGTATTTT
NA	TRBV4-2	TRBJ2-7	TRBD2	CASSQQTGRADEQYF	TGTGCCAGCAGCCAACAGACTGGGAGGGCCGACGAGCAGTACTTC
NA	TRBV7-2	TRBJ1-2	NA	CASSTQFYGYTF	TGTGCCAGCAGCACACAGTTCTATGGCTACACCTTC
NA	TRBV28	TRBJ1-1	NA	CASSLRPSTVNTEAFF	TGTGCCAGCAGTTTACGTCCGTCAACGGTGAACACTGAAGCTTTCTTT
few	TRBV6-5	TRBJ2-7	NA	CASSAAYEQYF	TGTGCCAGCAGTGCGGCCTACGAGCAGTACTTC
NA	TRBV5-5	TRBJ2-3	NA	CASSLGLSMTDTQYF	TGTGCCAGCAGCTTGGGTTTGAGTATGACAGATACGCAGTATTTT
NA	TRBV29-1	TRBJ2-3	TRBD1	CSVERTGQGMDTQYF	TGCAGCGTCGAACGTACGGGACAGGGGATGGATACGCAGTATTTT
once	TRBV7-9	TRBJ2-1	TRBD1	CASSQLQGLGEQFF	TGTGCCAGCAGTCAATTACAGGGGTTGGGTGAGCAGTTCTTC